The clone carrying this TCR beta chain has just one count. Antigen specificity is unknown. The data are from a study of graft-versus-host responses after intestinal transplantation. Study information: Grafts that recipients had were multivisceral, liver-intestinal, or isolated intestinal transplants. After anti-thymocyte globulin induction, recipients took tacrolimus and steroids for around 3 years.

General study points: Subjects displaying graft-donor T cell macrochimerism possessed elevated graft-versus-host to host-versus-graft clonal ratios inside allografts. GvH clonotypes were identified within recipient marrow, with a subset emerging first in ileum or blood.

Profiled with immunoSEQ multiplex PCR; TCRdb holds only in-frame clones, not every one. The sample carries some 96,000 clones, roughly 87% recorded once. With 6 bases removed from V and 8 bases from J, the gap between germline ends came to 22 bases. The CDR3 length is 16 residues. Germline CDR1 LNHDA, CDR2 SQIVND (reference sequence). Sequenced here: unstimulated CD4+ T cells sorted from spleen or lymph node cells, sampled before transplant. The V gene is TRBV19, the J gene TRBJ2-2, with D perhaps TRBD1 or TRBD2 (5 bases each). The receptor was derived from a human donor who was the organ donor for an intestinal transplant. CDR3 sequence reads: CASSYLPGPGPGELFF. The DNA of the CDR3 is TGTGCCAGTAGCTATTTACCGGGACCGGGACCTGGGGAGCTGTTTTTT.